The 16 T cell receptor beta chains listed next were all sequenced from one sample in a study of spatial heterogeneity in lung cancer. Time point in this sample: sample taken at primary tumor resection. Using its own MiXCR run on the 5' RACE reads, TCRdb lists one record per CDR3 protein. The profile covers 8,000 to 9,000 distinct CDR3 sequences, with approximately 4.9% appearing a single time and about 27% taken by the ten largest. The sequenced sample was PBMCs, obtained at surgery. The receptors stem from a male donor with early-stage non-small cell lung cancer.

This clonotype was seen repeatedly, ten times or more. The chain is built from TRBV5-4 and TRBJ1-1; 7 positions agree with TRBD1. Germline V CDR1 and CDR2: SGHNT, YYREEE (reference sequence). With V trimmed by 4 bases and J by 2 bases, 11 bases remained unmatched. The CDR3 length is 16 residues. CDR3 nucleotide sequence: TGTGCCAGCAGCACCCCATCGACAGGGCTAAACACTGAAGCTTTCTTT. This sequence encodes CASSTPSTGLNTEAFF.

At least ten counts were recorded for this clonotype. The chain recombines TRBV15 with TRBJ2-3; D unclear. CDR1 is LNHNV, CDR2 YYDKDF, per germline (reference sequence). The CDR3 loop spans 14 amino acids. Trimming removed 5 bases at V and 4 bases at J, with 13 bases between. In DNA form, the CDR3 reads TGTGCCACCAGCTCGTTAGTTGGGGCAGATACGCAGTATTTT. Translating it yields CATSSLVGADTQYF.

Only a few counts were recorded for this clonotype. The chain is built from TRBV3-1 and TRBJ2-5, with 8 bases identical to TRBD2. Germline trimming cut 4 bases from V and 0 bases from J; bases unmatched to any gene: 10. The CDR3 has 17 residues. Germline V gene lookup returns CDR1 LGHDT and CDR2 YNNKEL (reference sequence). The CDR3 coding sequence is TGTGCCAGCAGCCCCGAGAAAATAGCGGGGTACCAAGAGACCCAGTACTTC. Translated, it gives CASSPEKIAGYQETQYF.

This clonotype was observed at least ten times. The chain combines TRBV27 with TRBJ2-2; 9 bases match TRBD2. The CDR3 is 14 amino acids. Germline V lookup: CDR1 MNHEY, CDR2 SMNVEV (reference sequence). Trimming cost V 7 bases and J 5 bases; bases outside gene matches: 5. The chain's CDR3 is CASTLAGKTGELFF. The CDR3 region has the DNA TGTGCCAGCACTCTAGCGGGAAAGACCGGGGAGCTGTTTTTT.

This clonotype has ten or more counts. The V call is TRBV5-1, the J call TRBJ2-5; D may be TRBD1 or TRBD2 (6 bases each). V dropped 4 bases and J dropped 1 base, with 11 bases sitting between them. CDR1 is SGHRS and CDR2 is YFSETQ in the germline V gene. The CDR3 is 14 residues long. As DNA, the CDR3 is TGCGCCAGCAGCGACGGGGGCCTCCAAGAGACCCAGTACTTC. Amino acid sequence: CASSDGGLQETQYF. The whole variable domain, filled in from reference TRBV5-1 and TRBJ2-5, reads KAGVTQTPRYLIKTRGQQVTLSCSPISGHRSVSWYQQTPGQGLQFLFEYFSETQRNKGNFPGRFSGRQFSNSRSEMNVSTLELGDSALYLCASSDGGLQETQYFGPGTRLLVL.

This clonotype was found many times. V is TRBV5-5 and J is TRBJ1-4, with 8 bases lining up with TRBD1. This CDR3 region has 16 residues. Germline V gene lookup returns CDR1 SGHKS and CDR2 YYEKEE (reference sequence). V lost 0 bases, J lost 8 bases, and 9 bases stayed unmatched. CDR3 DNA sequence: TGTGCCAGCAGCTTGGCCCCGGGACAGGCGGTCGAAAAACTGTTTTTT. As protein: CASSLAPGQAVEKLFF.

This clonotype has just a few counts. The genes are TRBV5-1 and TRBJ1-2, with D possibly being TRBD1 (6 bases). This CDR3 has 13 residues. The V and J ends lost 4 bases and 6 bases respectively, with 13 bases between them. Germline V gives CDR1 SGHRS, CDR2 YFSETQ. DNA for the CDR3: TGCGCCAGCAGCCCGGTGGCAGGGGATGGCTACACCTTC. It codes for CASSPVAGDGYTF.

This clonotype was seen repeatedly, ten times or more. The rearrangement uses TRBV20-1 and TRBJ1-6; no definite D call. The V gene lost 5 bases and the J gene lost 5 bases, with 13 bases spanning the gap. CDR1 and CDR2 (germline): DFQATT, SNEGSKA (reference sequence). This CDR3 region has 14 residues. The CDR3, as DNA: TGCAGTGCTCAGAGAACCTTGAATAATTCACCCCTCCACTTT. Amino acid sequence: CSAQRTLNNSPLHF.

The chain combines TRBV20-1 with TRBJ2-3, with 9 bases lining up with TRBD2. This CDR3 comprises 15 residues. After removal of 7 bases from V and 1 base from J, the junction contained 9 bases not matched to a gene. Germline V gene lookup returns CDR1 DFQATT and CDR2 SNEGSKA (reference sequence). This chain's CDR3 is CSVPRGGGGTDTQYF. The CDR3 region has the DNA TGCAGTGTCCCCCGCGGCGGGGGGGGCACAGATACGCAGTATTTT.

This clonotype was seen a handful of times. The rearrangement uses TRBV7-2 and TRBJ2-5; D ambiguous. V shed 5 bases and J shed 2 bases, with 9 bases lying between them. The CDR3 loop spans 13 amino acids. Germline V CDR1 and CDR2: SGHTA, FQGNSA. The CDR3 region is CASSVKGQETQYF. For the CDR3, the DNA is TGTGCCAGCAGCGTGAAGGGACAAGAGACCCAGTACTTC.

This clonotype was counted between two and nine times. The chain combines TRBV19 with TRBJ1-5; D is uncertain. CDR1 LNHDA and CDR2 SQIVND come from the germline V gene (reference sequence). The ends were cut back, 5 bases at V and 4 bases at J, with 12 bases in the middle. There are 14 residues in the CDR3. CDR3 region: CASSPSAGNQPQHF. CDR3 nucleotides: TGTGCCAGTAGTCCATCAGCGGGGAATCAGCCCCAGCATTTT.

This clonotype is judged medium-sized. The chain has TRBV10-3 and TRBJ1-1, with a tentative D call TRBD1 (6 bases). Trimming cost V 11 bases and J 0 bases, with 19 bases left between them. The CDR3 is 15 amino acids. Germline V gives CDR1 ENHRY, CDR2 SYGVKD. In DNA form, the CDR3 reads TGTGCCTCCTGGGGGGGCATTGGGATGAACACTGAAGCTTTCTTT. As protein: CASWGGIGMNTEAFF.

The CDR3 nucleotides read TGTGCCACCAGCACGTGGGCGAACACTGAAGCTTTCTTT. This gives the protein CATSTWANTEAFF. This rearrangement joins TRBV15 to TRBJ1-1; D is unclear. The germline CDR1 and CDR2 sequences are LNHNV and YYDKDF (reference sequence). Trimming took 4 bases from V and 1 from J, leaving 7 bases between them. This CDR3 contains 13 residues.

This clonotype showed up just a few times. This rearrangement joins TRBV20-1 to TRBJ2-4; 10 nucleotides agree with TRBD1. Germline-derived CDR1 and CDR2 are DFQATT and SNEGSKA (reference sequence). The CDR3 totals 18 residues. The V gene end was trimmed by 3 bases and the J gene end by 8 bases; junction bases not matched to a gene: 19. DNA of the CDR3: TGCAGTGCTAGTCCCAGAGGTAGACAGGGGGCCTTTCGGGACATTCAGTACTTC. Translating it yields CSASPRGRQGAFRDIQYF.

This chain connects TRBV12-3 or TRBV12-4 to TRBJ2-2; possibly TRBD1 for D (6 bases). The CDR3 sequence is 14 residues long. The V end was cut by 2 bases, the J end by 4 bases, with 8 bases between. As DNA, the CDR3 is TGTGCCAGCAGTTTACAGGGGAGCACCGGGGAGCTGTTTTTT. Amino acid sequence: CASSLQGSTGELFF.

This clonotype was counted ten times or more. CDR3 region: CASSLGGPLNEQFF. For the CDR3, the DNA is TGTGCCAGCAGTTTAGGGGGCCCACTGAATGAGCAGTTCTTC. The gene calls are TRBV12-3 or TRBV12-4 and TRBJ2-1; possible D gene TRBD1, 5 bases. The CDR3 length is 14 residues. Deletions cut 1 base from V and 7 bases from J, with 11 bases between.